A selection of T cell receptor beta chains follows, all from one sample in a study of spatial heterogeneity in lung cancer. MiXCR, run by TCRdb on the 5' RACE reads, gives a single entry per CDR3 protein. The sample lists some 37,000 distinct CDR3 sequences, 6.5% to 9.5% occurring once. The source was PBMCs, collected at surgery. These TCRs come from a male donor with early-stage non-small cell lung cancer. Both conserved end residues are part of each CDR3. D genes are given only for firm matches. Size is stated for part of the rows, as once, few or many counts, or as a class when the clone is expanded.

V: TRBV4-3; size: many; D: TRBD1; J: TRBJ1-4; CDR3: CASSSDRGIANEKLFF; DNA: TGCGCCAGCAGCTCCGACAGGGGCATAGCTAATGAAAAACTGTTTTTT
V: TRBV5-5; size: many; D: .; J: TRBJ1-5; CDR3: CASSLGARGNQPQHF; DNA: TGTGCCAGCAGCTTGGGGGCTCGGGGCAATCAGCCCCAGCATTTT
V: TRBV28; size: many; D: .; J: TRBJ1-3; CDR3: CASVKGGTGNNIYF; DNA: TGTGCCAGCGTGAAAGGCGGGACTGGAAACAACATATATTTT
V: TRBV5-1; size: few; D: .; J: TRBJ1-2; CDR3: CASSPILTGLYGYTF; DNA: TGCGCCAGCAGCCCCATTCTGACAGGATTATATGGCTACACCTTC
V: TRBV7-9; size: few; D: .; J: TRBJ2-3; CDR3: CASRTTGFTDTQYF; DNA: TGTGCCAGCAGAACCACAGGGTTCACAGATACGCAGTATTTT
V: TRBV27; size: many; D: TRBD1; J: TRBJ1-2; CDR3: CASSLTQTGGVGYTF; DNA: TGTGCCAGCAGTTTAACCCAAACAGGGGGGGTAGGCTACACCTTC
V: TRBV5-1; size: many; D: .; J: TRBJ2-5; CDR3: CASSFSETQYF; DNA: TGCGCCAGCAGCTTTTCGGAGACCCAGTACTTC
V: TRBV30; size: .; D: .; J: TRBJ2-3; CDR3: CAWAYKGHTDTQYF; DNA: TGTGCCTGGGCATATAAGGGCCACACAGATACGCAGTATTTT
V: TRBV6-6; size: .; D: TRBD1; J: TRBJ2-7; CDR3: CASLPGQTFYEQYF; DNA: TGTGCCAGCCTACCGGGACAGACGTTCTACGAGCAGTACTTC
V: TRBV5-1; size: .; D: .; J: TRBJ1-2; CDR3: CASSLRGLYGYTF; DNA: TGCGCCAGCAGCTTGCGAGGGTTATATGGCTACACCTTC
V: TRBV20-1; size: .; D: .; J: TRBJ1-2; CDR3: CSARVWDINRGTYGYTF; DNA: TGCAGTGCTAGAGTCTGGGATATTAACCGGGGGACCTATGGCTACACCTTC
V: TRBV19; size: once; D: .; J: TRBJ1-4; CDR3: CASKEGPANEKLFF; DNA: TGTGCCAGTAAGGAGGGACCGGCTAATGAAAAACTGTTTTTT
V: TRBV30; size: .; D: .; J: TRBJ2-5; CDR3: CAWRRQVPETQYF; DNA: TGTGCCTGGAGACGACAGGTCCCAGAGACCCAGTACTTC
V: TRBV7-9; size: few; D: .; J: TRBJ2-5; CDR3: CASSFSLQETQYF; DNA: TGTGCCAGCAGCTTTTCATTGCAAGAGACCCAGTACTTC
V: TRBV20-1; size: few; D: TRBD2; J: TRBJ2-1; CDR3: CSARLAGARNEQFF; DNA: TGCAGTGCTAGACTAGCGGGGGCGAGAAATGAGCAGTTCTTC
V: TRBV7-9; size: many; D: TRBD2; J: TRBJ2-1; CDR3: CASSTGLAGNYNEQFF; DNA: TGTGCCAGCAGCACGGGACTAGCGGGCAACTACAATGAGCAGTTCTTC
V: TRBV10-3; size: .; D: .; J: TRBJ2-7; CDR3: CAISQYYEQYF; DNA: TGTGCCATCAGTCAGTACTACGAGCAGTACTTC
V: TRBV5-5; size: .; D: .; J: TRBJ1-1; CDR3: CASSWGSSRGEAFF; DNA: TGTGCCAGCAGCTGGGGCAGCTCCCGAGGGGAAGCTTTCTTT
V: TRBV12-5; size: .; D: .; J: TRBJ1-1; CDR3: CASGPDTGGAFF; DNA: TGTGCTAGTGGTCCTGACACGGGGGGGGCTTTCTTT
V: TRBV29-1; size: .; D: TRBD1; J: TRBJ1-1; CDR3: CSGKQGAQGTEAFF; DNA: TGCAGCGGCAAACAGGGGGCGCAGGGAACTGAAGCTTTCTTT
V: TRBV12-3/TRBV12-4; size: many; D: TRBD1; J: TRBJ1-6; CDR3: CASSLGRGGTYNSPLHF; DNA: TGTGCCAGCAGTTTAGGCAGGGGGGGCACCTATAATTCACCCCTCCACTTT
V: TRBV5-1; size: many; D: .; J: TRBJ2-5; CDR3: CASRGAQETQYF; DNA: TGCGCCAGCAGGGGGGCGCAGGAGACCCAGTACTTC
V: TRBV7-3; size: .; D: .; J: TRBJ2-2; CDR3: CASSLNSAINTGELFF; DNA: TGTGCCAGCAGCTTAAACAGCGCTATTAACACCGGGGAGCTGTTTTTT
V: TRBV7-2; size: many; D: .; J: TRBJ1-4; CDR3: CASSSQGRTNEKLFF; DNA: TGTGCCAGCAGCTCCCAGGGTCGGACTAATGAAAAACTGTTTTTT
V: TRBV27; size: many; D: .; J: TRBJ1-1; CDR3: CASTRELGTEAFF; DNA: TGTGCCAGCACTAGAGAGTTGGGCACTGAAGCTTTCTTT
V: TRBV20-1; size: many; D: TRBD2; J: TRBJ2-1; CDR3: CSANQVAGGFYNEQFF; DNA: TGCAGTGCTAATCAAGTAGCGGGGGGCTTTTACAATGAGCAGTTCTTC
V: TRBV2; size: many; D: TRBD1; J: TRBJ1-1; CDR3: CASRGQPAAGEAFF; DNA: TGTGCCAGCAGGGGACAGCCGGCGGCAGGTGAAGCTTTCTTT
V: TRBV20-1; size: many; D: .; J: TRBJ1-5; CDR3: CSARSTKGNQPQHF; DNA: TGCAGTGCTAGATCAACGAAGGGAAATCAGCCCCAGCATTTT
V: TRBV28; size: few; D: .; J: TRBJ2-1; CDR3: CASSAARRLYNEQFF; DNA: TGTGCCAGCAGTGCAGCCAGGAGGCTCTACAATGAGCAGTTCTTC
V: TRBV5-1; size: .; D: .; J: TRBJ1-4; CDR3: CASSLAGRINEKLFF; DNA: TGCGCCAGCAGCTTGGCCGGTCGGATTAATGAAAAACTGTTTTTT
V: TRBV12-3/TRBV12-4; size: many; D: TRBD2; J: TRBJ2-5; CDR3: CASTASGGAETQYF; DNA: TGTGCCAGCACCGCTAGCGGGGGGGCAGAGACCCAGTACTTC
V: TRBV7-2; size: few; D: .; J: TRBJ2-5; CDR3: CASSLVGFGETQYF; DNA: TGTGCCAGCAGCTTAGTAGGGTTTGGGGAGACCCAGTACTTC
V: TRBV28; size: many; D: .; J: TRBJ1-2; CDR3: CAKASGGAYGYTF; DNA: TGTGCCAAGGCGTCTGGCGGGGCTTATGGCTACACCTTC
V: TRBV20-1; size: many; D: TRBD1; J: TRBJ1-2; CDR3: CSARSTGFDGYTF; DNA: TGCAGTGCCCGTTCGACAGGGTTTGACGGCTACACCTTC
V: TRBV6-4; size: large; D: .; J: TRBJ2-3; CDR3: CASSDGGSTDTQYF; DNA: TGTGCCAGCAGTGACGGGGGAAGCACAGATACGCAGTATTTT
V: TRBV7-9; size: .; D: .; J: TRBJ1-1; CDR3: CASSLDPAGTEAFF; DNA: TGTGCCAGCAGCTTAGATCCAGCTGGGACTGAAGCTTTCTTT
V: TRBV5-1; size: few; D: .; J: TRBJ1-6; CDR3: CASSLLGRPYNSPLHF; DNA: TGCGCCAGCAGCTTGTTGGGGAGGCCCTATAATTCACCCCTCCACTTT
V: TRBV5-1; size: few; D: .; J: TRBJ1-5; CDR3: CASSPGTNVGDQPQHF; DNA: TGCGCCAGCAGCCCCGGTACCAACGTTGGGGATCAGCCCCAGCATTTT
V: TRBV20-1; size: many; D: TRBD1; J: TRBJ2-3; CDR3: CSARAGTGGTDTQYF; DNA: TGCAGTGCTAGAGCCGGGACAGGGGGTACAGATACGCAGTATTTT
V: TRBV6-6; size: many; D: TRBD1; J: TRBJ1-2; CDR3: CASSRDSYGYTF; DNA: TGTGCCAGCAGTCGGGACAGCTATGGCTACACCTTC
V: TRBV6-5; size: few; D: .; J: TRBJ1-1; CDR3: CASSYKDSFTEAFF; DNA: TGTGCCAGCAGTTACAAGGACAGCTTCACTGAAGCTTTCTTT
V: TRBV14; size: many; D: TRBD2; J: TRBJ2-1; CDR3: CASSQKRGLSYNEQFF; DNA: TGTGCCAGCAGCCAAAAGCGGGGGCTCTCCTACAATGAGCAGTTCTTC
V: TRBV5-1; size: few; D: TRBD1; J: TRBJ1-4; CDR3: CASSWGQGSTNEKLFF; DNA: TGCGCCAGCAGCTGGGGACAGGGATCAACTAATGAAAAACTGTTTTTT
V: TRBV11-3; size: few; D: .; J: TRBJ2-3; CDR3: CASSFFTVNTDTQYF; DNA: TGTGCCAGCAGCTTCTTTACGGTGAACACAGATACGCAGTATTTT
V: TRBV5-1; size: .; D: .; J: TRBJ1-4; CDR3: CASKAGTTNEKLFF; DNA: TGCGCCAGTAAGGCGGGAACAACTAATGAAAAACTGTTTTTT
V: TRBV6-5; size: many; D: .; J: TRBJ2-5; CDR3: CASSYVGQGIGETQYF; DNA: TGTGCCAGCAGTTACGTCGGGCAGGGGATAGGAGAGACCCAGTACTTC
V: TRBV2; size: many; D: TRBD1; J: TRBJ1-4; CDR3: CASNGQGWEKLFF; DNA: TGTGCCAGCAATGGACAGGGTTGGGAAAAACTGTTTTTT
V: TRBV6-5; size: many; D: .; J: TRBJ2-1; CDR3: CASSSLSTREFF; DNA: TGTGCCAGCAGTTCCCTTAGCACCAGGGAGTTCTTC
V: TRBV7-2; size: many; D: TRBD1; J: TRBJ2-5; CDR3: CASSPQTGEETQYF; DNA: TGTGCCAGCAGCCCCCAGACAGGGGAAGAGACCCAGTACTTC
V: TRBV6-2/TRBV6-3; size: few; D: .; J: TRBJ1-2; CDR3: CASSSAFDGYTF; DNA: TGTGCCAGCAGTTCCGCCTTCGATGGCTACACCTTC
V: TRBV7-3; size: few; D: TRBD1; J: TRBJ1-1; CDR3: CASSPGTGKAFF; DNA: TGTGCCAGCAGCCCGGGGACAGGGAAAGCTTTCTTT
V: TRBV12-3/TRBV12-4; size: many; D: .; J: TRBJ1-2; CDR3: CASSFRVRASYGYTF; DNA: TGTGCCAGCAGTTTCAGGGTGAGGGCTAGCTATGGCTACACCTTC
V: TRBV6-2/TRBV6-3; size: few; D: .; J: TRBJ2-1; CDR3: CASSPTDRQSWDKQFF; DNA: TGTGCCAGCAGCCCTACCGACAGGCAATCTTGGGATAAGCAGTTCTTC
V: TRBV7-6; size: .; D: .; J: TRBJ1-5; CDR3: CASSLGRAQPQHF; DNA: TGTGCCAGCAGCTTAGGCCGGGCGCAGCCCCAGCATTTT
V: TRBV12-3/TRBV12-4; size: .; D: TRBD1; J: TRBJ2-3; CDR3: CASSFRGLTDTQYF; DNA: TGTGCCAGCAGTTTCAGGGGGCTTACAGATACGCAGTATTTT
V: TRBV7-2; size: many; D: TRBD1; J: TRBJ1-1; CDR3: CASSSTGGDTEAFF; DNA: TGTGCCAGCAGCTCCACAGGGGGGGACACTGAAGCTTTCTTT
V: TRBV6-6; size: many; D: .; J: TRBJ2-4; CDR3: CASRAPGEAKNIQYF; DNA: TGTGCCAGCAGGGCACCAGGGGAAGCCAAAAACATTCAGTACTTC
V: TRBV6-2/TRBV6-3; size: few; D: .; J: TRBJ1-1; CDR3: CASSYSATIGVNTEAFF; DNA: TGTGCCAGCAGTTACTCAGCCACAATTGGGGTAAACACTGAAGCTTTCTTT
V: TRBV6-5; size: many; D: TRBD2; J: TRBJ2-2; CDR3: CASSFRGANTGELFF; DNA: TGTGCCAGCAGTTTCCGGGGGGCGAACACCGGGGAGCTGTTTTTT
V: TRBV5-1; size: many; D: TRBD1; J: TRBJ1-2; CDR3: CASSADRVYGYTF; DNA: TGCGCCAGCAGCGCGGACAGGGTCTATGGCTACACCTTC